What follows is one TCR beta chain and its context. Its antigen is still unknown. No qualities accompany the bases; no much larger clone lies one base away. These data are taken from a study of blood T cells in healthy people across ages (dated by TCRdb to the mid-2010s). For the wider study: In model experiments, template switching captured roughly one uniquely barcoded TCR beta cDNA molecule for every two T cells. To track age-related changes in TCR beta repertoire diversity, the study relied on deep sequencing normalized with unique cDNA molecular identifiers. The donors were divided into four age groups: young (average roughly 15 years), middle-aged (about 40), aged (approximately 62) and long-lived (more than 75). For two donors (one aged 18 to 30 and one aged 80 or older), the study analyzed two additional independent replicas of 1 million unique cDNA reads from the same blood draw. To avoid experimental bias, donors of different ages were spread randomly across the sequencing lanes.

The junction shows trimming of 3 bases on V and 3 bases on J, plus 18 bases between the germline ends. Including the terminal cysteine and phenylalanine, the CDR3 comprises 17 residues. Only the CDR3 DNA stays, 51 bases, in frame from base 1. Taken from the germline V gene, the CDR1 and CDR2 loops are MGHDK and SYGVNS. The library was built by means of 5' RACE. The reads were generated on an Illumina HiSeq 2500. A second about 7 to 11 cycle PCR used a sample-barcoded 5' primer and a J-beta primer mix. Each TCR beta cDNA molecule received a unique molecular identifier from a template-switch 5' adaptor carrying 12 random nucleotides. Each sample yielded at least 2.5 million CDR3-containing paired-end reads. First-strand cDNA synthesis was performed from all RNA using the Mint cDNA synthesis kit, with priming by a TRBC-specific oligonucleotide. After uracil-DNA glycosylase treatment, a first 18-cycle PCR used universal primers M1SS and BC2_uni_R on all cDNA. The original pipeline was this. For normalization, 1 million high-quality reads were randomly selected from each sample, with every read carrying a distinct molecular identifier. Instead of being binned into consensus sequences, reads that shared molecular identifiers were thrown out. MiTCR, set to a Q25 quality threshold and the strictest error-elimination algorithm, was used for CDR3 identification, clonotype clustering and error correction. A nonparametric unseen species model with Euler transformation was used to estimate lower-bound total TCR beta diversity. TCRdb applied fastp at Q25 and MiXCR to the public reads, then kept only in-frame beta chains. Entries are consolidated by CDR3 protein sequence, retaining the most common genes and DNA. The V and J calls, along with clone size, are taken from TCRdb and not from the paper's own processing. The sample table records over a million distinct CDR3 sequences; approximately 59% of these occur just once. 6.5% to 8.5% of the sample comes from the top ten.

Donors were roughly 40 systemically healthy Caucasian individuals from Russia aged roughly 6 to 100 years. Each donor gave 9 to 10 milliliters of peripheral blood, collected into EDTA-treated Vacutainer tubes. Ficoll-Paque density-gradient centrifugation was used to isolate PBMCs, with at least 6.5 million obtained per sample. Total RNA was extracted from PBMCs with Trizol reagent, with at least 5.5 micrograms obtained per sample. For every donor, an aliquot of PBMCs went through flow cytometry to measure the percentages of naive CD45RAhigh/CD27high T cells. The study at large found these results: The percentage of naive T cells measured by flow cytometry correlated strongly with observed TCR beta diversity. Estimates of total diversity from one million sequenced T cells were regarded as lower bounds and underestimates. Observed TCR beta diversity per million T cells fell roughly linearly with age, and a significant reduction was already apparent by age roughly 40. Bulk unsorted PBMC profiling prevented conclusive comparison of naive and antigen-experienced compartments. The long-lived group showed more naive CD4+ T cells, fewer expanded clones and increased TCR diversity than the aged group, suggesting age selection. The CMV infection status of donors was not known, potentially confounding age-related changes in expanded clonotypes.

The clonotype was recovered from a man between 18 and 29 years old in good health. Here the chain combines TRBV25-1 and TRBJ2-1; perhaps TRBD2 is the D gene, with 5 bases matching. Sequenced input: blood. The DNA is as follows: TGTGCCAGCAGTGATAATCGGGGTGGGTGGCTCTACAATGAGCAGTTCTTC. The resulting protein is CASSDNRGGWLYNEQFF.